This T cell receptor beta chain was profiled in a study of control samples from healthy donors and cancer patients. Method: immunoSEQ multiplex PCR; TCRdb's copy keeps in-frame clones and lacks some. The sample yields 100,000 to 150,000 clones, around 92% seen once. Sequenced input: PBMCs. This receptor was identified in an elderly man with head and neck cancer.

As DNA, the CDR3 is TGTGCCACCCACTCTGGAAACACCATATATTTT. Protein: CATHSGNTIYF. The chain couples TRBV27 to TRBJ1-3; D is unclear. The germline V and J ends were trimmed by 10 bases and 0 bases, with 4 bases remaining between them. Germline V gives CDR1 MNHEY, CDR2 SMNVEV (reference sequence). This CDR3 region has 11 residues.